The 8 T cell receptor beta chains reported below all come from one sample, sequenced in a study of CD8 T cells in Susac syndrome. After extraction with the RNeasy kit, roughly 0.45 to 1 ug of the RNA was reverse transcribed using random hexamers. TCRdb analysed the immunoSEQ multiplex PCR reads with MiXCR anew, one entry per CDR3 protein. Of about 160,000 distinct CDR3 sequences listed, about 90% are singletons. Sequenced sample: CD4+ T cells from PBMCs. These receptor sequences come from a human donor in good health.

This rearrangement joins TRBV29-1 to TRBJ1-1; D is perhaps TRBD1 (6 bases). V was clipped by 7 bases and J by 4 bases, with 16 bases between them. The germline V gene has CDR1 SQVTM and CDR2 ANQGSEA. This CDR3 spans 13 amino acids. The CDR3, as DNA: TGCAGCGCAGGACAGTCCTTGGGCACTGAAGCTTTCTTT. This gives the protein CSAGQSLGTEAFF.

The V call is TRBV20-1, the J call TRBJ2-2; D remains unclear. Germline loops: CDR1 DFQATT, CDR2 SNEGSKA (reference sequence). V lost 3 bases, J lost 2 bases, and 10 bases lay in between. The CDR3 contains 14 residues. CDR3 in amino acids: CSAREHLNTGELFF. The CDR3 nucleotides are TGCAGTGCTAGGGAACATCTCAACACCGGGGAGCTGTTTTTT.

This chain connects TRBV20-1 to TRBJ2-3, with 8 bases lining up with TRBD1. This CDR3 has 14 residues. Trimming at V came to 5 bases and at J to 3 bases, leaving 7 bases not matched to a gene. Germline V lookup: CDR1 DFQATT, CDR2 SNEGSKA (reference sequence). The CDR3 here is CSAGRTGRTDTQYF. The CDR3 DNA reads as TGCAGTGCTGGAAGGACAGGGAGGACAGATACGCAGTATTTT.

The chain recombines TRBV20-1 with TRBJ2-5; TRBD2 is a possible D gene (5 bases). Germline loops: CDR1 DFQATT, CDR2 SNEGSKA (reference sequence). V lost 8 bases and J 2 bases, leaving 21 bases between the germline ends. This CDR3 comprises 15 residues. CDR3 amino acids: CSSVAFGGSQETQYF. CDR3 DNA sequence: TGCAGTTCAGTGGCATTCGGCGGGTCGCAAGAGACCCAGTACTTC.

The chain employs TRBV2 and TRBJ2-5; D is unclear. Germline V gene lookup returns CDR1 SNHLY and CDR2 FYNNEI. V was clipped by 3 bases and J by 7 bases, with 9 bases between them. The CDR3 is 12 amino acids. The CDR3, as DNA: TGTGCCAGCAGTGACGAGGCTTCGACCCAGTACTTC. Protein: CASSDEASTQYF.

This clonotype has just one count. The CDR3 nucleotides are TGTGCCAGCAGCTCTCCGGGAAATGAGCAGTTCTTC. It specifies CASSSPGNEQFF. The V and J genes are TRBV3-1 and TRBJ2-1; the D gene is possibly TRBD2 (5 bases). The V end lost 5 bases, the J end lost 7 bases, and 9 bases lay between the germline ends. This CDR3 has 12 amino acids. Looked up from germline, CDR1 is LGHDT and CDR2 is YNNKEL (reference sequence).

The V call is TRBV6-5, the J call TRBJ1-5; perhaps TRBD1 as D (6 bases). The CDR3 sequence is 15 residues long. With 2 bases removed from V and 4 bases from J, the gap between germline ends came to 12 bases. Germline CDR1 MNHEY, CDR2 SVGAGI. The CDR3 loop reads CASSYHGGFNQPQHF. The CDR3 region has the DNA TGTGCCAGCAGTTACCATGGGGGCTTTAATCAGCCCCAGCATTTT.

The CDR3 here is CSVITHEQYF. Here the CDR3 DNA reads TGCAGCGTTATCACCCACGAGCAGTACTTC. The J gene is TRBJ2-7, the V gene TRBV29-1, with unresolved D. CDR1 SQVTM and CDR2 ANQGSEA come from the germline V gene. This CDR3 contains 10 residues. Trimming pared 5 bases from V and 5 bases from J, leaving 7 bases between.